This T cell receptor (beta chain) emerged from a study of blood T cell repertoires in COVID-19. Study summary: Samples taken during acute and convalescent COVID-19 were collected in the United States, Italy and Spain.

This clone was seen a single time. Here immunoSEQ multiplex PCR was the method, and the copy in TCRdb shows in-frame clones only, minus some. The sample holds some 290,000 clones, roughly 86% seen once. Trimming took 4 bases from V and 9 from J; bases not matched to a gene: 12. CDR1 and CDR2 from the germline V gene are SEHNR and FQNEAQ (reference sequence). The CDR3 is 15 amino acids. While infection was still active, Seattle patients were enrolled and then followed longitudinally. The chain couples TRBV7-9 to TRBJ2-1, with 7 bases matching TRBD2. The specimen sequenced was peripheral blood. The TCR sequence derives from a woman in her thirties with COVID-19, enrolled during active disease. The CDR3 DNA sequence: TGTGCCAGCAGCTCGAGCGGGACGCCGGTGGGTGAGCAGTTCTTC. Translation: CASSSSGTPVGEQFF. The variable domain in full, completed from reference TRBV7-9 and TRBJ2-1, reads DTGVSQNPRHKITKRGQNVTFRCDPISEHNRLYWYRQTLGQGPEFLTYFQNEAQLEKSRLLSDRFSAERPKGSFSTLEIQRTEQGDSAMYLCASSSSGTPVGEQFFGPGTRLTVL.